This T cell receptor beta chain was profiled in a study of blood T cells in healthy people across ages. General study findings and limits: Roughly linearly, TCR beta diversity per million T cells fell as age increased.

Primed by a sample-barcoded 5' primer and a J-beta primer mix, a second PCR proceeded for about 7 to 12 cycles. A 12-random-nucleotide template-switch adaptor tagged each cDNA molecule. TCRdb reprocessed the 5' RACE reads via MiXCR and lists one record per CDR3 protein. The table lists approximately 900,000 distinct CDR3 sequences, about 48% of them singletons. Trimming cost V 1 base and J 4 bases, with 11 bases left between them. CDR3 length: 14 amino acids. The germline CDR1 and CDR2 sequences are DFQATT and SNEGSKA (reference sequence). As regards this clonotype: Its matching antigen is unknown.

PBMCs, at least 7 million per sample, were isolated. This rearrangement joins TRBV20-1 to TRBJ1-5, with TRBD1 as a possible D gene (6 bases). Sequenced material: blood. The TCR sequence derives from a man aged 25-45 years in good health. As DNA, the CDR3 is TGCAGTGCTAGAGTCGGCCAGGGGAATCAGCCCCAGCATTTT. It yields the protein CSARVGQGNQPQHF.